This record looks at one T cell receptor beta chain sequence and its context. Its antigen remains unidentified. This entry is derived from a study of OX40 agonist ivuxolimab in advanced cancers. Only in-frame clones appear in the TCRdb table, and some are missing; sequencing was by immunoSEQ multiplex PCR. The sample shows about 10,000 clones, 86% of them seen only once. A history of autoimmune disease or systemic immunosuppression excluded patients. Regarding the study as a whole: The authors did not determine the antigen specificity of the expanded peripheral T cells.

The V end lost 4 bases, the J end lost 2 bases, and 15 bases lay between the germline ends. CDR1 MNHEY and CDR2 SVGAGI come from the germline V gene. The CDR3 sequence is 16 residues long. The chain is built from TRBV6-5 and TRBJ1-5; maybe TRBD1 (6 bases). The receptor comes from an adult with an advanced solid tumor such as melanoma, head and neck, liver or kidney cancer. The source was CD4+ or CD8+ T cells sorted from blood, collected in a trial of the OX40 agonist ivuxolimab. The CDR3 DNA reads TGTGCCAGCAGTTCGGCGGGGGCCATAGGCAATCAGCCCCAGCATTTT. It codes for CASSSAGAIGNQPQHF.